This T cell receptor beta chain was retrieved from a study of T cells in Graves' hyperthyroidism and ophthalmopathy. The CDR3 covers 19 residues. Germline V gene sequence: CDR1 MGHRA, CDR2 YSYEKL. V gave up 2 bases and J gave up 1 base; unmatched junction bases: 10. Amplification of TCR beta CDR3 regions was performed using RNA transcripts as template. First-round RT-PCR targeting the TCR CDR3 was performed with the HTBI primer set. TCRdb recomputed calls from the multiplex PCR reads with MiXCR, one row per CDR3 protein. Here the sample spans under 350,000 distinct CDR3 sequences, 10% to 15% being singletons.

The chain joins TRBV4-1 to TRBJ2-5; 13 bases are shared with TRBD2. The clonotype was recovered from a woman aged 25-40 years with Graves' hyperthyroidism that later progressed to Graves' ophthalmopathy. The sample taken for sequencing was blood. The CDR3 region is CASSQNFGTSGKIQETQYF. CDR3 nucleotides: TGCGCCAGCAGCCAAAACTTCGGGACTAGCGGGAAAATCCAAGAGACCCAGTACTTC.